This note documents a single T cell receptor (beta chain) sequence. This specimen belongs to a study of blood T cell repertoires in COVID-19. Study summary: Sample material is recorded as cDNA or gDNA derived from T cells, B-cell-depleted T cells, or PBMCs.

Original processing methods: Counts of nucleated cells, estimated from reference gene primer amplification, were obtained. Using immunoSEQ multiplex PCR, the repertoire was profiled, and TCRdb retains in-frame clones only, with some absent. That table is the source of V, J and clone size, and D and trimming were worked out from the DNA. The sample lists over 250,000 clones, about 83% occurring once. Trimming removed 2 bases from V and 3 bases from J; junction bases left unmatched: 3. This CDR3 spans 16 amino acids. Germline CDR1 MNHEY, CDR2 SVGAGI. This TCR was recovered from a woman between 50 and 59 years old who had recovered from COVID-19. Sequencing used peripheral blood. The chain carries TRBV6-5 and TRBJ2-1; 11 bases align to TRBD2. CDR3 sequence reads: CASSYQGTSGYNEQFF. The CDR3 DNA reads as TGTGCCAGCAGTTACCAAGGGACTAGCGGCTACAATGAGCAGTTCTTC.